The rows below give T cell receptor beta chains drawn from one sample of a study of T-cell memory formation after mild COVID-19. TCRdb itself ran the 5' RACE reads through MiXCR, one entry per CDR3 protein. There are a few hundred thousand distinct CDR3 sequences in the sample; about 24% occur only once, and 7.5% to 10% lies in the top ten. Sequenced: PBMCs or a T cell subset sorted from them (not recorded which). Receptors originate from an adult woman who had mild COVID-19 (a few samples of this study predate the infection). Cell type and time point are not known. Both conserved end residues are part of each CDR3. D genes are given only for firm matches. The size of a clone is reported for some rows only, either as once, few or many, or as a class for expanded clones.

>TRBV7-9|NA|TRBJ1-2|NA
TGTGCCAGCAGCTTAGCGTCGGGCTTGGGCTATGGCTACACCTTC
CASSLASGLGYGYTF
>TRBV7-9|NA|TRBJ1-2|NA
TGTGCCAGCAGCTCTAACTCCGGGACGAGGACCTTC
CASSSNSGTRTF
>TRBV6-5|NA|TRBJ1-1|NA
TGTGCCAGCAGTTACTCCGTACCGGACGGATTGAACACTGAAGCTTTCTTT
CASSYSVPDGLNTEAFF
>TRBV6-1|few|TRBJ1-5|NA
TGTGCCAGCACAGGGTATAGCAATCAGCCCCAGCATTTT
CASTGYSNQPQHF
>TRBV3-1|few|TRBJ1-3|NA
TGTGCCAGCAGCCCTGGGGGTGGCGGAAACACCATATATTTT
CASSPGGGGNTIYF
>TRBV4-2|few|TRBJ2-1|NA
TGTGCCAGCAGCCAAGACTTCCTCCTGAGGGGGAATGAGCAGTTCTTC
CASSQDFLLRGNEQFF
>TRBV9|many|TRBJ2-2|TRBD1
TGTGCCAGCAGCCTGGGGACAGGGACCGGGGAGCTGTTTTTT
CASSLGTGTGELFF
>TRBV18|NA|TRBJ2-1|NA
TGTGCCAGCTCACCCCCTGGCGGGGCGAGGTCCTACAATGAGCAGTTCTTC
CASSPPGGARSYNEQFF
>TRBV13|few|TRBJ2-1|NA
TGTGCCAGCCCCCGTTCTGAGCAGTTCTTC
CASPRSEQFF
>TRBV20-1|few|TRBJ2-5|TRBD2
TGCAGTGCAAAGCGGGGGGGCGCACCGGAGACCCAGTACTTC
CSAKRGGAPETQYF
>TRBV9|few|TRBJ1-1|NA
TGTGCCAGCAGTCCGCAAAGTGTGAACACTGAAGCTTTCTTT
CASSPQSVNTEAFF
>TRBV15|NA|TRBJ1-2|TRBD1
TGTGCCACCAGCAGTATGGGACAGAGAAATCCCTATGGCTACACCTTC
CATSSMGQRNPYGYTF
>TRBV30|NA|TRBJ2-3|NA
TGTGCCTGGGGTGTTAACACAGATACGCAGTATTTT
CAWGVNTDTQYF
>TRBV6-5|few|TRBJ1-2|NA
TGTGCCAGCAGCCCCGCGGACCTTTATGGCTACACCTTC
CASSPADLYGYTF
>TRBV6-6|NA|TRBJ1-4|NA
TGTGCCAGCAGTTACAGGGAGGCAGAGGGGGAAAAACTGTTTTTT
CASSYREAEGEKLFF
>TRBV6-2/TRBV6-3|NA|TRBJ2-1|TRBD1
TGTGCCAGCAGGGATACAGGGGGTTCCTACAATGAGCAGTTCTTC
CASRDTGGSYNEQFF
>TRBV14|many|TRBJ1-2|NA
TGTGCCAGCAGCCCCGGGGTTAGGGGCGGCTACACCTTC
CASSPGVRGGYTF
>TRBV9|few|TRBJ1-1|NA
TGTGCCAGCAGCGTAGAGGGGATGAACACTGAAGCTTTCTTT
CASSVEGMNTEAFF
>TRBV30|NA|TRBJ2-7|NA
TGTGCCTGGAGTGTAGGGGTTGGCGAGCAGTACTTC
CAWSVGVGEQYF
>TRBV20-1|many|TRBJ1-4|NA
TGCAGTGCTGCCCGGGGTCCGCAGGGACTAAGATGGGATGAAAAACTGTTTTTT
CSAARGPQGLRWDEKLFF
>TRBV6-1|NA|TRBJ2-1|NA
TGTGCCAGCAGTAGCCGGGACCCCGAGGATGAGCAGTTCTTC
CASSSRDPEDEQFF
>TRBV5-5|NA|TRBJ1-2|NA
TGTGCCAGCAGCTTGGTGGTCGTAAACTATGGCTACACCTTC
CASSLVVVNYGYTF